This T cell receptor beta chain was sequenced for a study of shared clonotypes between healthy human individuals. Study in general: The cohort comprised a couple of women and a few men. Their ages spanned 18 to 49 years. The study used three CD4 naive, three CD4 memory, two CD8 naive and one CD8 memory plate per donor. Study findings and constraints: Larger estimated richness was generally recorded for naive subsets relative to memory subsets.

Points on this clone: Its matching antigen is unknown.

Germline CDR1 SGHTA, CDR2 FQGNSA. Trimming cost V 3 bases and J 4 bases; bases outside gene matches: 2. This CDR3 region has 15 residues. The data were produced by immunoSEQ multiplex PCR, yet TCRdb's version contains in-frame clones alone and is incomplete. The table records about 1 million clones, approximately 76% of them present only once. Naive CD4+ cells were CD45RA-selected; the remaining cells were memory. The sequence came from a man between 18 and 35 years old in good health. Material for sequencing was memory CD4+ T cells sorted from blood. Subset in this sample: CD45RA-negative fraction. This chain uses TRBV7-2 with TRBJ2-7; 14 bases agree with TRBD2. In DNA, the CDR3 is TGTGCCAGCAGCTTGACTAGCGGGGGGGCATACGAGCAGTACTTC. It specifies CASSLTSGGAYEQYF.